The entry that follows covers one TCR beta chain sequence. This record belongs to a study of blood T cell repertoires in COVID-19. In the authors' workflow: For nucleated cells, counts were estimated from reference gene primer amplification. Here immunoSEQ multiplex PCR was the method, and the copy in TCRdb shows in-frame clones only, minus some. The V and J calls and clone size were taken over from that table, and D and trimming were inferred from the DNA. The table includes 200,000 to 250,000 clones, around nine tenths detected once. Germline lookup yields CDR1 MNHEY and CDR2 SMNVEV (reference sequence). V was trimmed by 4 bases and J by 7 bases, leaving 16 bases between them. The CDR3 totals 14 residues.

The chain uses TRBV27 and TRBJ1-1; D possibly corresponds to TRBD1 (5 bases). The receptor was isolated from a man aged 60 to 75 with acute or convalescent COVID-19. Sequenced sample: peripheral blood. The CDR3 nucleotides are TGTGCCAGCAGTTCCCGATGGGGGGGGGTTGAAGCTTTCTTT. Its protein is CASSSRWGGVEAFF.